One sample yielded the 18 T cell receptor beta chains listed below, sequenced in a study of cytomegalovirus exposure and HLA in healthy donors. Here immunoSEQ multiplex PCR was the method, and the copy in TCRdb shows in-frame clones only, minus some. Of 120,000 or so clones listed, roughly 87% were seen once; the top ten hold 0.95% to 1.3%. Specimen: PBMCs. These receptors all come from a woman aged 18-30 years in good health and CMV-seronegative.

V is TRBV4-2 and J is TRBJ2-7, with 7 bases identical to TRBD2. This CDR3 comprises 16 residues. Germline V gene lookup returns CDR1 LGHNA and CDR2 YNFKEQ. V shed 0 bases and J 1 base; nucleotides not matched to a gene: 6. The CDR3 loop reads CASSQDRSGMSYEQYF. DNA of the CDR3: TGTGCCAGCAGCCAAGATAGGAGCGGGATGTCCTACGAGCAGTACTTC.

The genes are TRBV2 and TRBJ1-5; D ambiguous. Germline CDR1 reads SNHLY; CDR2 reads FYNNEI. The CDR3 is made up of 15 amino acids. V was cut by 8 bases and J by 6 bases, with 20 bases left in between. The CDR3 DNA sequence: TGTGCCAGCCGCCCATCCCCTGGGGAGGGTCAGCCCCAGCATTTT. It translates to CASRPSPGEGQPQHF.

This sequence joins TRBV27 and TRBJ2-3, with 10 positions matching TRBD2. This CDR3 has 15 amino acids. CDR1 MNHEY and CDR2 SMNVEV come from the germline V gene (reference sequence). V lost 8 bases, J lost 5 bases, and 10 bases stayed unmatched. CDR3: CASRPWTSGGDTQYF. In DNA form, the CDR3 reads TGTGCCAGCCGACCATGGACTAGCGGCGGAGATACGCAGTATTTT.

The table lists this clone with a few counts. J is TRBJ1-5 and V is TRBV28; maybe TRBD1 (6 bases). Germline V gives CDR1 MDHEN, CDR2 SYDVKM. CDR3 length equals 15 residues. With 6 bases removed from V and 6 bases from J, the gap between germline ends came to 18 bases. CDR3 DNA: TGTGCCAGCAGGTGGTCAGGGGCGGGAGGTCAGCCCCAGCATTTT. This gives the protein CASRWSGAGGQPQHF.

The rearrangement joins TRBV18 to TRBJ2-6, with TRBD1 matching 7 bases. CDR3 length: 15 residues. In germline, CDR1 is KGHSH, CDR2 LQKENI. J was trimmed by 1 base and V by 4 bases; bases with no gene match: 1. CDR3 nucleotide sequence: TGTGCCAGCTCACAGGGACAGTCTGGGGCCAACGTCCTGACTTTC. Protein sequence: CASSQGQSGANVLTF.

The CDR3 DNA is TGTGCCAGCAGCGTGACAGGGGAGGCCGGGGAGCTGTTTTTT. Amino acid sequence: CASSVTGEAGELFF. V and J are TRBV25-1 and TRBJ2-2, with TRBD1 identical over 8 bases. This CDR3 is built from 14 residues. The germline CDR1 and CDR2 sequences are MGHDK and SYGVNS. The V gene end was trimmed by 6 bases and the J gene end by 6 bases; junction bases not matched to a gene: 6.

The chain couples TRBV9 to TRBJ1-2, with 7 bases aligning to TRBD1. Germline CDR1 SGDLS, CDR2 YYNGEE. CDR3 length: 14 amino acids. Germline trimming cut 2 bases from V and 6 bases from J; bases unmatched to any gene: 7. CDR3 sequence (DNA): TGTGCCAGCAGCGTTTACAGGGGATCGGATGGCTACACCTTC. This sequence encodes CASSVYRGSDGYTF.

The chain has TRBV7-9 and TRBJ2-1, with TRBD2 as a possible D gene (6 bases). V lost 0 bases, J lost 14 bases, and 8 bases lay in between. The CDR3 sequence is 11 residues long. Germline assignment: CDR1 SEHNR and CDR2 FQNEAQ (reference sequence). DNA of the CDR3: TGTGCCAGCAGCTTAGCGTGGGGGGAGTTCTTC. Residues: CASSLAWGEFF.

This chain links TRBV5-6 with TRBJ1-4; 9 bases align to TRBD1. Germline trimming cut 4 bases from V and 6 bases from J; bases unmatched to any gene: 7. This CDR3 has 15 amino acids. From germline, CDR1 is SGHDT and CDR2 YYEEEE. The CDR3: CASSELQGADEKLFF. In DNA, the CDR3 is TGTGCCAGCAGCGAATTACAGGGGGCTGATGAAAAACTGTTTTTT.

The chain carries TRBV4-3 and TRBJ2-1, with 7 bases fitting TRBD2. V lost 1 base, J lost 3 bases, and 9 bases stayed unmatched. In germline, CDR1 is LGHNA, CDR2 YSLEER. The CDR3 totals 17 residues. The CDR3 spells CASSQGFGLAVYNEQFF. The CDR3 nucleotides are TGCGCCAGCAGCCAAGGATTCGGTCTAGCGGTCTACAATGAGCAGTTCTTC.

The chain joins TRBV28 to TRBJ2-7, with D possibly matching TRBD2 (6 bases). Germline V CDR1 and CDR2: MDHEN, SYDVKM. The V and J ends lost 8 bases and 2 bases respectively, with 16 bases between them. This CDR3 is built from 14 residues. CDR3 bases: TGTGCCAGCTGCCCCGGGACTGCTACCTACGAGCAGTACGTC. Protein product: CASCPGTATYEQYV.

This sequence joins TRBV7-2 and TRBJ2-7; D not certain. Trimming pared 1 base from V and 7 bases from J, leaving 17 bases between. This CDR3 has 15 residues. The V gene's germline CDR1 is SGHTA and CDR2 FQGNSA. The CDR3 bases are TGTGCCAGCAGCTTAGATAGGTCCACCCGAGGTGAGCAGTACTTC. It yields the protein CASSLDRSTRGEQYF.

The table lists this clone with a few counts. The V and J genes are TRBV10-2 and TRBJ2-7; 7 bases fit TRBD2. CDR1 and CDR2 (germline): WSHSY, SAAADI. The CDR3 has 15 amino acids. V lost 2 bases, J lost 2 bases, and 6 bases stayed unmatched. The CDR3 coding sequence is TGCGCCAGCAGTGAGCCGGGGGGTTTAACCTACGAGCAGTACTTC. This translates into CASSEPGGLTYEQYF.

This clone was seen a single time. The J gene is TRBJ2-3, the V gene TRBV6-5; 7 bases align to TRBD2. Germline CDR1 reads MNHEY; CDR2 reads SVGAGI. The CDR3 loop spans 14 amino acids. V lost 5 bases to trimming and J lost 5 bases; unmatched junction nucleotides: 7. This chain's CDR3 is CASSGRGVRDTQYF. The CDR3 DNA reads TGTGCCAGCAGTGGGAGGGGTGTGAGAGATACGCAGTATTTT.

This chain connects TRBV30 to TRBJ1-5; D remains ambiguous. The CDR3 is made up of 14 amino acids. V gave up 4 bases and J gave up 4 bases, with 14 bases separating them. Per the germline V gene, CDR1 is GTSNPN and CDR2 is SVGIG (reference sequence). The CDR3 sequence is CAWNAVGRNQPQHF. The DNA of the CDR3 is TGTGCCTGGAATGCGGTAGGGAGAAATCAGCCCCAGCATTTT.

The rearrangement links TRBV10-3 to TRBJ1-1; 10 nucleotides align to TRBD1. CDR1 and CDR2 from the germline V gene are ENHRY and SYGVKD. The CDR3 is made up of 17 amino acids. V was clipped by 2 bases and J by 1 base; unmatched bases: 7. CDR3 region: CAISERQGANKNTEAFF. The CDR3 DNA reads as TGTGCCATCAGTGAGAGACAGGGGGCAAATAAGAACACTGAAGCTTTCTTT.

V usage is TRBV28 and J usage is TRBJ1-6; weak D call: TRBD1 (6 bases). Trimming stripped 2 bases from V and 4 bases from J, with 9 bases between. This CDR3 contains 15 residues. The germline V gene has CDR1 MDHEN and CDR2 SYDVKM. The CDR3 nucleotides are TGTGCCAGCAGTTTACCGACAGGTTATAATTCACCCCTCCACTTT. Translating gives CASSLPTGYNSPLHF. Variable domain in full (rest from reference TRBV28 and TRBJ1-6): DVKVTQSSRYLVKRTGEKVFLECVQDMDHENMFWYRQDPGLGLRLIYFSYDVKMKEKGDIPEGYSVSREKKERFSLILESASTNQTSMYLCASSLPTGYNSPLHFGNGTRLTVT.

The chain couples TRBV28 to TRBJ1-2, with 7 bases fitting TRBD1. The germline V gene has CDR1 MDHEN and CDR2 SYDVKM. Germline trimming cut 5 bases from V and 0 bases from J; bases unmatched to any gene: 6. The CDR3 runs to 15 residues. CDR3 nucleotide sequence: TGTGCCAGCAGTGTGGGACAGCCTACTAACTATGGCTACACCTTC. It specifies CASSVGQPTNYGYTF.